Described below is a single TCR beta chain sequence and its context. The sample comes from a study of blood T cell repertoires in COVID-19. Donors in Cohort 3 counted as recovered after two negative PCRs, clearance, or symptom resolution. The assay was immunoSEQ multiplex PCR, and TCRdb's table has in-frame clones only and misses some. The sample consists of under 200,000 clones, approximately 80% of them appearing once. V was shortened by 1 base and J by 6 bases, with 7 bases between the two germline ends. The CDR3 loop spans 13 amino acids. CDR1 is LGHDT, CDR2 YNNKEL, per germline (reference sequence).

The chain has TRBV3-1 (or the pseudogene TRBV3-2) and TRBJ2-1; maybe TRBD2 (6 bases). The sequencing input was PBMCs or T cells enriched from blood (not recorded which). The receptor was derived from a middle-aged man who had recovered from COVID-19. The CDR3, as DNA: TGTGCCAGCAGCCAAGTGGAGGGCAATGAGCAGTTCTTC. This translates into CASSQVEGNEQFF.